The rows below give T cell receptor beta chains drawn from one sample of a study of breast tumors, draining lymph nodes, adjacent tissues. TCRdb passed the multiplex PCR reads through MiXCR, listing each CDR3 protein once. This sample has 75,000 to 100,000 distinct CDR3 sequences, with roughly 20% found just once. The sequencing sample was made of axillary lymph node tissue. These receptors all stem from a female donor with breast cancer. Some clones in this sample may be carry-over from other donors' samples. CDR3s include the opening cysteine and the closing phenylalanine or tryptophan. A D gene is named only where the DNA matches it firmly. The size of a clone is reported for some rows only, either as once, few or many, or as a class for expanded clones.

clone_size: many
v_call: TRBV7-9
d_call: TRBD1
j_call: TRBJ2-7
cdr3_nt: TGTGCCAGCAGCGAGGGGACAGGGGGCATGGACGAGCAGTACTTC
cdr3_aa: CASSEGTGGMDEQYF

clone_size: many
v_call: TRBV9
d_call: -
j_call: TRBJ2-7
cdr3_nt: TGTGCCAGCGCATTAGGTGGGGGGCGCATCTACGAGCAGTACTTC
cdr3_aa: CASALGGGRIYEQYF

clone_size: few
v_call: TRBV4-3
d_call: -
j_call: TRBJ1-4
cdr3_nt: TGCGCCAGCAGCCAAACTAAATCCCTCGGAGCCACTAATGAAAAACTGTTTTTT
cdr3_aa: CASSQTKSLGATNEKLFF

clone_size: few
v_call: TRBV6-2/TRBV6-3
d_call: TRBD2
j_call: TRBJ2-5
cdr3_nt: TGTGCCAGCAGTTACCCGCTACTAGCGGGATTTCCTGTTCAAGAGACCCAGTACTTC
cdr3_aa: CASSYPLLAGFPVQETQYF

clone_size: many
v_call: TRBV5-1
d_call: TRBD1
j_call: TRBJ1-3
cdr3_nt: TGCGCCAGCAGCTCGTCGGACAGGGGGAACACCATATATTTT
cdr3_aa: CASSSSDRGNTIYF

clone_size: many
v_call: TRBV6-1
d_call: -
j_call: TRBJ1-5
cdr3_nt: TGTGCTAGCATCTTGGACAGCACCAATCAGCCCCAGCATTTT
cdr3_aa: CASILDSTNQPQHF

clone_size: many
v_call: TRBV2
d_call: -
j_call: TRBJ2-3
cdr3_nt: TGTGCCAGCAGTCCCGTCTCACAGGGTTCAGATACGCAGTATTTT
cdr3_aa: CASSPVSQGSDTQYF

clone_size: many
v_call: TRBV19
d_call: -
j_call: TRBJ1-2
cdr3_nt: TGTGCCAGTAGTATAAATTCAGGGACGTACACCTTC
cdr3_aa: CASSINSGTYTF

clone_size: many
v_call: TRBV19
d_call: TRBD1
j_call: TRBJ2-7
cdr3_nt: TGTGCCAGTAGTACTCCTCGACAGGGGGCCTCCTACGAGCAGTACTTC
cdr3_aa: CASSTPRQGASYEQYF

clone_size: many
v_call: TRBV7-9
d_call: -
j_call: TRBJ1-2
cdr3_nt: TGTGCCAGCAGCTTAGATGGTACGGCCGTCTATGGCTACACCTTC
cdr3_aa: CASSLDGTAVYGYTF

clone_size: many
v_call: TRBV11-2
d_call: -
j_call: TRBJ2-5
cdr3_nt: TGTGCCAGCAGCCCCGGAGCGCAAGAGACCCAGTACTTC
cdr3_aa: CASSPGAQETQYF

clone_size: many
v_call: TRBV4-1
d_call: TRBD2
j_call: TRBJ2-1
cdr3_nt: TGCGCCAGCAGCCAAGAGTTAGGACTAGCTCAGTTCTTC
cdr3_aa: CASSQELGLAQFF

clone_size: once
v_call: TRBV18
d_call: -
j_call: TRBJ1-1
cdr3_nt: TGTGCCAGCTCACCTACCCTGGGGAACACTGAAGCTTTCTTT
cdr3_aa: CASSPTLGNTEAFF

clone_size: many
v_call: TRBV6-6
d_call: -
j_call: TRBJ1-2
cdr3_nt: TGTGCCAGCAGCTCCACCTATAGGGACTATGGCTACACCTTC
cdr3_aa: CASSSTYRDYGYTF

clone_size: many
v_call: TRBV4-1
d_call: -
j_call: TRBJ2-5
cdr3_nt: TGCGCCAGCAGCCAAGAACCGGGAGAGACCCAGTACTTC
cdr3_aa: CASSQEPGETQYF

clone_size: once
v_call: TRBV6-5
d_call: -
j_call: TRBJ1-1
cdr3_nt: TGTGCCAGCAGTCCCGGGGGAGGAACTGAAGCTTTCTTT
cdr3_aa: CASSPGGGTEAFF

clone_size: -
v_call: TRBV28
d_call: -
j_call: TRBJ2-1
cdr3_nt: TGTGCCAGCAGTTACTCGGAGAGAAAGCAGTTCTTC
cdr3_aa: CASSYSERKQFF